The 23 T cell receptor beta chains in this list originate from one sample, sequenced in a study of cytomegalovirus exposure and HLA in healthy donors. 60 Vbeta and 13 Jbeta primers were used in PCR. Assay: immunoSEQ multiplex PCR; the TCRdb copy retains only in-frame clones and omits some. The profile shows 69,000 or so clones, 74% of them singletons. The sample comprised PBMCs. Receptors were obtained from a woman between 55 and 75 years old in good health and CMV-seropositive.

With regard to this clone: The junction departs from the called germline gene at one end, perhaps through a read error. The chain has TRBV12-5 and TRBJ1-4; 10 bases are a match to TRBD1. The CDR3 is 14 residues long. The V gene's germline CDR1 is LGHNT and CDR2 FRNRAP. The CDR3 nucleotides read TGTGCTACTGGTTCCGGGACAGGGGACGAAAAACTGTTTTTT. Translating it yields CATGSGTGDEKLFF.

The CDR3 region has the DNA TGTGCCAGCACCGGGGACAGTCGGTTGGAGACCCAGTACTTC. Its translation: CASTGDSRLETQYF. The chain links TRBV6-5 to TRBJ2-5; TRBD1 aligns across 7 bases. This CDR3 contains 14 residues. Germline CDR1 is MNHEY and CDR2 is SVGAGI. V lost 7 bases to trimming and J lost 5 bases; unmatched junction nucleotides: 10.

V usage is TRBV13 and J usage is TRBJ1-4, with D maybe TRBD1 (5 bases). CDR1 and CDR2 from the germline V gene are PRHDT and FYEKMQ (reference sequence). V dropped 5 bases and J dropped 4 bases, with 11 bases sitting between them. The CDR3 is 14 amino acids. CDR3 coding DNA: TGTGCCAGCAGCAGGGGACTCGGTAATGAAAAACTGTTTTTT. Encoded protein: CASSRGLGNEKLFF.

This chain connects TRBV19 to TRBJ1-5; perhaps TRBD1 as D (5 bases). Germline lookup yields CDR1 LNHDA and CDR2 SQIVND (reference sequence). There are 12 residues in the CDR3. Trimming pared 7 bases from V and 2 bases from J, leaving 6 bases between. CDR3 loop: CASTRGNQPQHF. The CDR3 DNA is TGTGCCAGTACCAGGGGCAATCAGCCCCAGCATTTT.

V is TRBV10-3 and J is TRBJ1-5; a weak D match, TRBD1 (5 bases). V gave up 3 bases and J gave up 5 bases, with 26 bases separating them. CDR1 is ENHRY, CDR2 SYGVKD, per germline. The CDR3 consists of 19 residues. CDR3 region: CAISEPSLLRGTWDQPQHF. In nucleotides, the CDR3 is TGTGCCATCAGTGAACCCTCCCTGTTGCGGGGGACGTGGGATCAGCCCCAGCATTTT.

The CDR3 protein is CASSGGNGVAKNIQYF. The CDR3 coding sequence is TGTGCCAGCTCAGGGGGCAATGGGGTAGCCAAAAACATTCAGTACTTC. The chain recombines TRBV27 with TRBJ2-4; 8 bases align to TRBD1. Trimming removed 8 bases from V and 0 bases from J; junction bases left unmatched: 9. CDR1 and CDR2 (germline): MNHEY, SMNVEV (reference sequence). The CDR3 is 16 residues long.

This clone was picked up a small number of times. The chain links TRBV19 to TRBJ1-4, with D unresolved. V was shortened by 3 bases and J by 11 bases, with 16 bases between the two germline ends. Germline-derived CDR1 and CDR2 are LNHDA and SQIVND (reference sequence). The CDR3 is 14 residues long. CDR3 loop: CASSIETGAGKLFF. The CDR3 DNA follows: TGTGCCAGTAGTATCGAGACCGGCGCGGGGAAACTGTTTTTT. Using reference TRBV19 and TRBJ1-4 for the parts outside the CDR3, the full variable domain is DGGITQSPKYLFRKEGQNVTLSCEQNLNHDAMYWYRQDPGQGLRLIYYSQIVNDFQKGDIAEGYSVSREKKESFPLTVTSAQKNPTAFYLCASSIETGAGKLFFGSGTQLSVL.

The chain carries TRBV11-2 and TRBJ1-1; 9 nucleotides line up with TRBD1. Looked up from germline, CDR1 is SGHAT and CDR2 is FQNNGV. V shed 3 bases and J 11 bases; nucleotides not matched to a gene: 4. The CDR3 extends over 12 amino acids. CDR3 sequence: CASSLGQGWAFF. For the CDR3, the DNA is TGTGCCAGCAGCTTGGGACAGGGTTGGGCTTTCTTT.

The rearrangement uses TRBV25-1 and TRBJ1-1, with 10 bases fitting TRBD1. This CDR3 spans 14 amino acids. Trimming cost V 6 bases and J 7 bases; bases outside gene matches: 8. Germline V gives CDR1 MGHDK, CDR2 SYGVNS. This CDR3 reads CASSGQGGFGEAFF. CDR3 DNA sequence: TGTGCCAGCAGCGGACAGGGGGGATTTGGTGAAGCTTTCTTT. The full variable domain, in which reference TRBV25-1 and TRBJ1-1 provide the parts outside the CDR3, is EADIYQTPRYLVIGTGKKITLECSQTMGHDKMYWYQQDPGMELHLIHYSYGVNSTEKGDLSSESTVSRIRTEHFPLTLESARPSHTSQYLCASSGQGGFGEAFFGQGTRLTVV.

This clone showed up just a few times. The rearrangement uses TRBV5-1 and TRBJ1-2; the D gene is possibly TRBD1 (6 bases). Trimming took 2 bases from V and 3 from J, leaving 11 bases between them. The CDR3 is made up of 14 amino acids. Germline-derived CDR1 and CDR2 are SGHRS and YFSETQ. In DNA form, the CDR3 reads TGCGCCAGCAGCTTTTTACAGGGACACTATGGCTACACCTTC. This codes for CASSFLQGHYGYTF.

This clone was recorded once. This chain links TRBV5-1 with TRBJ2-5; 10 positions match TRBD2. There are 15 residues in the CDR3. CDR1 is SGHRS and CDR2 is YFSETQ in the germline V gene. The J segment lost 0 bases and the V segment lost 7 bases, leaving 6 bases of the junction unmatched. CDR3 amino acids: CASSSGSSDQETQYF. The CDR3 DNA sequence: TGCGCCAGCTCTAGCGGGAGTTCCGACCAAGAGACCCAGTACTTC.

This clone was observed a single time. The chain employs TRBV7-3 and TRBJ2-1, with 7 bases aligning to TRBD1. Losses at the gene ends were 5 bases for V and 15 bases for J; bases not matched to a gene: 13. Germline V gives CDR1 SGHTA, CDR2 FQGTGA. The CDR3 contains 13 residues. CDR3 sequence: CASSPKQGTVRFF. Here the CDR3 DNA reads TGTGCCAGCAGCCCAAAACAGGGGACCGTGCGGTTCTTC.

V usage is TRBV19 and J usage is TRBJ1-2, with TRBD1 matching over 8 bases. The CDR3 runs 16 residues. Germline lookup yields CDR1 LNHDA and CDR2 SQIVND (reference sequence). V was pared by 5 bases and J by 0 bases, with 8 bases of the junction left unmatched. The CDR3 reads CASSPRTGPSNYGYTF. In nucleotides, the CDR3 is TGTGCCAGTAGTCCCCGGACAGGGCCCTCTAACTATGGCTACACCTTC.

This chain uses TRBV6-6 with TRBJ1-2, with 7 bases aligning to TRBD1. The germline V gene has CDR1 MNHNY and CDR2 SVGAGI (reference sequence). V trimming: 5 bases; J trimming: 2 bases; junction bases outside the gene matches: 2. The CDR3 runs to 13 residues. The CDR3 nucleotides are TGTGCCAGCAGTCCGACAGGGAACTATGGCTACACCTTC. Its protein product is CASSPTGNYGYTF.

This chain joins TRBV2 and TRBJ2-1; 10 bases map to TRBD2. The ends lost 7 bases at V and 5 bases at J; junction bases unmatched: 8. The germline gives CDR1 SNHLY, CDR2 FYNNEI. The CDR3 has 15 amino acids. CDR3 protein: CASIFSGGLNNEQFF. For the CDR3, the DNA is TGTGCCAGCATTTTTAGCGGGGGGCTAAACAATGAGCAGTTCTTC.

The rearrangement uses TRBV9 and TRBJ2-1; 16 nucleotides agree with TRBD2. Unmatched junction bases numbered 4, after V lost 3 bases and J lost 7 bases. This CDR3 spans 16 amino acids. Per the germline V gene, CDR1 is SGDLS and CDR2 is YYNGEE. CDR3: CASSGGTSGGANEQFF. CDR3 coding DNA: TGTGCCAGCAGCGGTGGGACTAGCGGGGGGGCAAATGAGCAGTTCTTC.

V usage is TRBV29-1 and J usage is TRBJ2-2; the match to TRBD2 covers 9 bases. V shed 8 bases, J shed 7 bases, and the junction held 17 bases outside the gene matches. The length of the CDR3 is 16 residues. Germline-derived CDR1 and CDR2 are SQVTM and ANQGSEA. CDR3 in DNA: TGCAGCAGGGAGAGGACTAGCGCCCGAGTGGTCGGGGAGCTGTTTTTT. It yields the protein CSRERTSARVVGELFF.

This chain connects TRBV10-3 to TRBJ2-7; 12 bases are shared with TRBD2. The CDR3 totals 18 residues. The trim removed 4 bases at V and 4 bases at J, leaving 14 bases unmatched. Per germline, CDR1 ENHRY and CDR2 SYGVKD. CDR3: CAISGGPRLAGVSYEQYF. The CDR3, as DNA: TGTGCCATCAGTGGGGGGCCCCGACTAGCGGGAGTGTCGTACGAGCAGTACTTC.

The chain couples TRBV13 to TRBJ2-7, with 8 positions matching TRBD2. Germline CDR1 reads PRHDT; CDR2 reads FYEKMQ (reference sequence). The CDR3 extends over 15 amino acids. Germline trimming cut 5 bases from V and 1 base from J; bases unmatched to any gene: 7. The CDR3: CASSPPGLASYEQYF. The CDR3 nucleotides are TGTGCCAGCAGCCCCCCCGGACTAGCTTCCTACGAGCAGTACTTC.

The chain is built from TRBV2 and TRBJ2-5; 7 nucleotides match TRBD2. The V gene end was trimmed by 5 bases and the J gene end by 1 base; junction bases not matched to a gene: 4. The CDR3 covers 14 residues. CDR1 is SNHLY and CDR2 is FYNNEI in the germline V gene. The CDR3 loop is CASSYGLVQETQYF. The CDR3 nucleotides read TGTGCCAGCAGTTACGGACTAGTCCAAGAGACCCAGTACTTC.

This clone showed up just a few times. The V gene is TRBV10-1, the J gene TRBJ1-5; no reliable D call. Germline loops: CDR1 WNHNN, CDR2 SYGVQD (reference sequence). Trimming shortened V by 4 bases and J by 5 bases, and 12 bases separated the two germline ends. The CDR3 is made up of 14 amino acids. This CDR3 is CASSVKESDQPQHF. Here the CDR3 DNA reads TGCGCCAGCAGTGTGAAGGAGAGCGATCAGCCCCAGCATTTT.

CDR3 sequence reads: CASSQTGEQFF. CDR3 coding DNA: TGCGCCAGCAGCCAAACGGGTGAGCAGTTCTTC. The rearrangement uses TRBV4-1 and TRBJ2-1, with D unclear. Germline V gene sequence: CDR1 MGHRA, CDR2 YSYEKL. Deletions cut 2 bases from V and 9 bases from J, with 5 bases between. The CDR3 has 11 amino acids.

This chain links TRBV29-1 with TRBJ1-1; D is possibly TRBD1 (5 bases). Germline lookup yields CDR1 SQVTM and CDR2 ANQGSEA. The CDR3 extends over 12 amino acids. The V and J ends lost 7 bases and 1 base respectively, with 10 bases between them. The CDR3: CSGGGTNTEAFF. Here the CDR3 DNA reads TGCAGCGGGGGCGGCACGAACACTGAAGCTTTCTTT.